One TCR beta chain is described in this entry. The antigen is undetermined. These data are taken from a study of T cell responses to AZD1222 COVID-19 vaccine. Study information: Pooling covered second doses at about 4 or about 12 weeks.

The method was immunoSEQ multiplex PCR; TCRdb's version includes in-frame clones alone and lacks a portion of them. This sample has about 150,000 clones; around 90% occur once, and the top ten carry around 3%. Findings and caveats of the study: Donors were mostly white British, more females; clonal diversity possibly underestimated. Among vaccine-associated CD4 TCRs, coverage spanned spike, with dominance at 160-218 and 743-854. A reported finding is that nearly half of spike-specific TCRs target unmutated variant regions.

The TCR was taken from an adult in good health. The sequences come from peripheral blood, collected on day 0 of AZD1222 vaccination.

CDR3 nucleotides: TGTGCCAGCAGCCAAGGTGACAGGGGGCGATGGGTCTATGGCTACACCTTC. Protein product: CASSQGDRGRWVYGYTF. The J gene is TRBJ1-2, the V gene TRBV3-1 (or the pseudogene TRBV3-2); 10 nucleotides match TRBD1. This CDR3 region has 17 residues. V shed 1 base, J shed 4 bases, and the junction held 9 bases outside the gene matches. CDR1 is LGHDT, CDR2 YNNKEL, per germline (reference sequence).